The rows below give T cell receptor beta chains drawn from one sample of a study of response to subunit inactivated influenza vaccine. One entry per CDR3 protein results from TCRdb running MiXCR on the RT-PCR reads. The sample lists about 160,000 distinct CDR3 sequences, roughly a tenth occurring once. Sample: non-naive T cells sorted from PBMCs, taken about 40 days after vaccination. The receptors were gathered from a man aged 50 to 60 who received an inactivated influenza vaccine. CDR3s include the opening cysteine and the closing phenylalanine or tryptophan. Fields, in order: CDR3 protein, CDR3 DNA, J gene, clone size, V gene, D gene. The D gene is left open where the match is weak. Clone size is not always given. Where it is, it says once, few, many or a class for expanded clones.

CASSPGDRGTDTQYF TGCGCCAGCAGCCCCGGGGACAGGGGAACAGATACGCAGTATTTT TRBJ2-3 few TRBV5-1 TRBD1
CASTLEGQGVNEKLFF TGCGCCAGCACATTAGAAGGACAGGGAGTGAATGAAAAACTGTTTTTT TRBJ1-4 - TRBV5-1 TRBD1
CASSQEQNTEAFF TGCGCCAGCAGCCAAGAACAGAACACTGAAGCTTTCTTT TRBJ1-1 few TRBV4-3 -
CASSRGLQGRETQYF TGCGCCAGCAGCCGCGGATTACAGGGGCGAGAGACCCAGTACTTC TRBJ2-5 - TRBV4-1 TRBD1
CASSQEVGGGSYNEQFF TGTGCCAGCAGCCAAGAGGTTGGCGGGGGCTCCTACAATGAGCAGTTCTTC TRBJ2-1 many TRBV4-2 TRBD2
CAISEGQGYGYTF TGTGCCATCAGTGAGGGACAGGGCTATGGCTACACCTTC TRBJ1-2 - TRBV10-3 TRBD1
CATSRLGTPDTQYF TGTGCCACCAGCAGACTAGGGACCCCAGATACGCAGTATTTT TRBJ2-3 - TRBV15 -
CASSSRVPSTDTQYF TGTGCCAGCAGCTCCCGGGTCCCCAGCACAGATACGCAGTATTTT TRBJ2-3 - TRBV7-9 -
CASSPPGSRETEAFF TGTGCCAGCAGCCCGCCGGGCTCTAGGGAGACTGAAGCTTTCTTT TRBJ1-1 - TRBV7-9 -
CTSSLVHNQTEAFF TGCACCAGCAGTTTAGTTCACAACCAGACTGAAGCTTTCTTT TRBJ1-1 - TRBV27 -
CASSQDDRGPGEQYF TGCGCCAGCAGCCAAGACGACAGGGGGCCGGGCGAGCAGTACTTC TRBJ2-7 many TRBV4-1 TRBD1
CASSNPGGQGGTEAFF TGTGCCAGCAGCAATCCTGGGGGACAGGGTGGGACTGAAGCTTTCTTT TRBJ1-1 many TRBV7-6 TRBD1
CSAGGQGASGRGNEQFF TGCAGTGCCGGGGGACAGGGGGCTAGCGGGAGAGGCAATGAGCAGTTCTTC TRBJ2-1 many TRBV20-1 TRBD1
CSVRLAGGSTDTQYF TGCAGTGTTCGACTAGCGGGAGGTAGCACAGATACGCAGTATTTT TRBJ2-3 - TRBV20-1 TRBD2
CASSQDRARVYEQYF TGCGCCAGCAGCCAAGATAGGGCTAGAGTATACGAGCAGTACTTC TRBJ2-7 - TRBV4-1 -
CSARLAGSSYNEQFF TGCAGTGCTAGACTCGCAGGGAGCTCCTACAATGAGCAGTTCTTC TRBJ2-1 few TRBV20-1 -
CASSAHSQGASRETQYF TGTGCCAGCAGCGCCCACAGTCAGGGGGCAAGTAGGGAGACCCAGTACTTC TRBJ2-5 - TRBV9 TRBD1
CASSFGRGSEAFF TGTGCCAGCAGCTTTGGCAGGGGGAGTGAGGCTTTCTTT TRBJ1-1 many TRBV7-2 TRBD1
CASGGPSSRNYGYTF TGTGCCAGCGGGGGACCCAGTAGTAGGAACTATGGCTACACCTTC TRBJ1-2 many TRBV27 -
CASSQTTEKIWTYEQYF TGTGCCAGCAGCCAAACAACCGAGAAAATCTGGACCTACGAGCAGTACTTC TRBJ2-7 - TRBV5-8 -
CATSGRTGFFNEQFF TGTGCCACCAGTGGCCGGACAGGGTTCTTCAATGAGCAGTTCTTC TRBJ2-1 - TRBV24-1 TRBD1
CASSFFGGHNEQFF TGTGCCAGCAGCTTCTTTGGGGGGCACAATGAGCAGTTCTTC TRBJ2-1 few TRBV3-1 -
CASSYWPGANTGELFF TGTGCCAGCAGTTATTGGCCAGGGGCGAACACCGGGGAGCTGTTTTTT TRBJ2-2 - TRBV6-9 -
CASSGRQGPEQYF TGTGCCAGCAGCGGGCGACAGGGTCCCGAGCAGTACTTC TRBJ2-7 many TRBV7-8 TRBD1
CASSLDRGLYGYTF TGTGCCAGCAGTTTGGACAGGGGGCTATATGGCTACACCTTC TRBJ1-2 - TRBV27 TRBD1
CSASDRAGYKNIQYF TGCAGTGCATCAGACAGGGCAGGTTACAAAAACATTCAGTACTTC TRBJ2-4 many TRBV20-1 TRBD1
CASSLGRTWAQYF TGTGCCAGCAGTTTGGGTCGGACTTGGGCCCAGTACTTC TRBJ2-5 few TRBV28 -
CASSLAVLTYNEQFF TGCGCCAGCAGCTTGGCGGTCCTGACCTACAATGAGCAGTTCTTC TRBJ2-1 few TRBV5-1 -
CASNSLAGDPSSYNEQFF TGTGCCAGCAATTCTTTAGCGGGAGACCCCAGCTCCTACAATGAGCAGTTCTTC TRBJ2-1 - TRBV11-2 TRBD2
CASSYRDRGGDQPQHF TGTGCCAGCAGTTACCGAGACAGGGGAGGGGATCAGCCCCAGCATTTT TRBJ1-5 - TRBV6-5 TRBD1
CASSQVGGTAVPDTQYF TGCGCCAGCAGCCAAGTGGGTGGGACAGCCGTTCCAGATACGCAGTATTTT TRBJ2-3 few TRBV4-1 TRBD1
CASISDRESGNTIYF TGTGCCAGCATATCAGACAGGGAGTCTGGAAACACCATATATTTT TRBJ1-3 - TRBV7-9 TRBD1
CASSSRQGREQFF TGTGCCAGCAGTTCAAGACAGGGTCGTGAGCAGTTCTTC TRBJ2-1 few TRBV28 TRBD1
CASSLSSGGTGELFF TGTGCCAGCAGCTTAAGTTCTGGCGGTACCGGGGAGCTGTTTTTT TRBJ2-2 few TRBV7-2 -
CSADGSVEREATQETQYF TGCAGTGCAGATGGATCCGTTGAACGGGAGGCCACACAAGAGACCCAGTACTTC TRBJ2-5 - TRBV20-1 TRBD2
CASSLGQLWSQETQYF TGTGCCAGCAGTTTAGGACAGCTTTGGTCTCAAGAGACCCAGTACTTC TRBJ2-5 - TRBV28 -
CSAISSGSGREQYF TGCAGTGCAATCTCTAGCGGGAGTGGGCGCGAGCAGTACTTC TRBJ2-7 many TRBV20-1 TRBD2
CATRNVSNEQFF TGTGCCACCCGGAATGTCAGCAATGAGCAGTTCTTC TRBJ2-1 - TRBV10-3 -
CASSQGNGGYTF TGCGCCAGCAGCCAAGGGAACGGAGGCTACACCTTC TRBJ1-2 once TRBV4-3 -
CASSSFYRKKDAGYTF TGTGCCAGCAGTTCATTTTACAGGAAGAAGGACGCAGGCTACACCTTC TRBJ1-2 many TRBV27 -
CASTKLAGWSEQYF TGTGCCAGCACTAAACTAGCGGGATGGTCCGAGCAGTACTTC TRBJ2-7 many TRBV12-3/TRBV12-4 TRBD2
CASSQDWGLETQYF TGTGCCAGCAGCCAAGATTGGGGGTTGGAGACCCAGTACTTC TRBJ2-5 - TRBV3-1 -
CASSAEGSRNEKLLF TGCGCCAGCAGCGCAGAAGGCAGCCGGAATGAAAAACTGCTTTTT TRBJ1-4 - TRBV5-1 -
CSALAGATNEKLFF TGCAGTGCCCTGGCGGGTGCAACTAATGAAAAACTGTTTTTT TRBJ1-4 few TRBV20-1 -
CATSETTGQTNEQFF TGTGCCACCAGTGAGACGACAGGGCAAACAAATGAGCAGTTCTTC TRBJ2-1 few TRBV24-1 TRBD1